These 16 T cell receptor beta chains were all obtained from the same sample, sequenced in a study of OX40 agonist ivuxolimab in advanced cancers. Assay: immunoSEQ multiplex PCR; the TCRdb copy retains only in-frame clones and omits some. The sample has some 40,000 clones, about 93% seen once. Sequencing was performed on CD4+ or CD8+ T cells sorted from blood, taken in a trial of the OX40 agonist ivuxolimab. These receptors all stem from an adult with an advanced solid tumor such as melanoma, head and neck, liver or kidney cancer.

The rearrangement joins TRBV5-8 to TRBJ2-5, with 8 nucleotides matching TRBD1. CDR1 is SGHTS and CDR2 is YDEGEE in the germline V gene. V shed 0 bases, J shed 4 bases, and the junction held 2 bases outside the gene matches. CDR3 length: 14 amino acids. The CDR3, as DNA: TGTGCCAGCAGCTTGGTAGGACAGGGAGAGACCCAGTACTTC. Residues: CASSLVGQGETQYF.

The rearrangement uses TRBV11-2 and TRBJ2-4; 10 positions agree with TRBD2. V shed 5 bases, J shed 8 bases, and the junction held 15 bases outside the gene matches. The CDR3 runs to 17 residues. Germline V gives CDR1 SGHAT, CDR2 FQNNGV. The CDR3, as DNA: TGTGCCAGCAGCCTGCGTGGACTAGCGGTCGGAGGGGACATTCAGTACTTC. Its translation is CASSLRGLAVGGDIQYF.

The gene calls are TRBV5-1 and TRBJ2-1; D unclear. V lost 4 bases, J lost 7 bases, and 12 bases lay in between. From germline, CDR1 is SGHRS and CDR2 YFSETQ. This CDR3 region has 13 residues. For the CDR3, the DNA is TGCGCCAGCAGCCCGAACCTGAGGAATGAGCAGTTCTTC. Amino acid sequence: CASSPNLRNEQFF.

This chain links TRBV19 with TRBJ2-7; D is perhaps TRBD2 (5 bases). Trimming cost V 5 bases and J 5 bases, with 13 bases left between them. Germline V lookup: CDR1 LNHDA, CDR2 SQIVND (reference sequence). The CDR3 consists of 13 residues. The CDR3 sequence is CASSPTAGDEQYF. In DNA, the CDR3 is TGTGCCAGTAGTCCAACGGCCGGGGACGAGCAGTACTTC.

This chain links TRBV27 with TRBJ2-7, with TRBD1 matching 9 bases. In germline, CDR1 is MNHEY, CDR2 SMNVEV (reference sequence). The CDR3 is made up of 13 amino acids. V dropped 4 bases and J dropped 4; count of bases not matched to a gene: 2. This CDR3 is CASSSGTGYEQYF. CDR3 nucleotide sequence: TGTGCCAGCAGTTCAGGGACAGGGTACGAGCAGTACTTC.

The rearrangement links TRBV10-3 to TRBJ1-1, with D possibly being TRBD1 (6 bases). Germline CDR1 ENHRY, CDR2 SYGVKD. There are 14 residues in the CDR3. Trimming left V 5 bases short and J 2 bases short, with 12 bases between. The CDR3 region has the DNA TGTGCCATCAGTTGGGGACACCTAAACACTGAAGCTTTCTTT. Its translation: CAISWGHLNTEAFF.

This clone was picked up one time. V and J are TRBV19 and TRBJ2-7, with 7 bases lining up with TRBD2. Germline V gives CDR1 LNHDA, CDR2 SQIVND (reference sequence). J lost 2 bases, V lost 1 base, and 8 bases had no gene match. The CDR3 runs 16 residues. CDR3 nucleotides: TGTGCCAGTAGTATAGTCGGAGCGGGGCGAACCTACGAGCAGTACTTC. It codes for CASSIVGAGRTYEQYF.

The chain carries TRBV6-5 and TRBJ2-2; unclear D gene. This CDR3 region has 12 residues. Trimming shortened V by 8 bases and J by 8 bases, and 12 bases separated the two germline ends. Germline V lookup: CDR1 MNHEY, CDR2 SVGAGI. This CDR3 reads CASRAAAGELFF. The CDR3 bases are TGTGCCAGCCGAGCAGCCGCAGGGGAGCTGTTTTTT.

The chain combines TRBV6-6 with TRBJ2-7, with 8 bases lining up with TRBD1. Germline V lookup: CDR1 MNHNY, CDR2 SVGAGI (reference sequence). The J segment lost 0 bases and the V segment lost 6 bases, leaving 7 bases of the junction unmatched. This CDR3 is built from 15 residues. CDR3 region: CASSPQGVSSYEQYF. The CDR3 DNA reads TGTGCCAGCAGCCCACAGGGGGTGTCCTCCTACGAGCAGTACTTC.

In regard to this clone: The same CDR3 can be traced to other DNA sequences in this sample. The V and J genes are TRBV28 and TRBJ2-1; the match to TRBD2 covers 7 bases. J gave up 5 bases and V 6 bases, and 7 bases lay outside the gene matches. CDR3 length: 14 amino acids. Germline V CDR1 and CDR2: MDHEN, SYDVKM. The CDR3 DNA follows: TGTGCCAGCAGCGAAGGACTAGGCCACAATGAGCAGTTCTTC. It specifies CASSEGLGHNEQFF.

The chain has TRBV18 and TRBJ2-1, with 8 bases matching TRBD2. Looked up from germline, CDR1 is KGHSH and CDR2 is LQKENI. This CDR3 region has 15 residues. Losses at the gene ends were 6 bases for V and 0 bases for J; bases not matched to a gene: 4. The CDR3 region is CASSLSGNSYNEQFF. CDR3 nucleotides: TGTGCCAGCTCCCTTAGCGGGAACTCCTACAATGAGCAGTTCTTC.

This clone was recorded once. This chain links TRBV19 with TRBJ2-2; 7 nucleotides align to TRBD1. V shed 5 bases, J shed 5 bases, and the junction held 2 bases outside the gene matches. This CDR3 contains 13 residues. Germline V gene data show CDR1 as LNHDA and CDR2 as SQIVND (reference sequence). CDR3 loop: CASSSGQTGELFF. The CDR3 DNA reads TGTGCCAGTAGTTCGGGACAGACCGGGGAGCTGTTTTTT.

The V call is TRBV7-2, the J call TRBJ2-1; D is uncertain. V was pared by 10 bases and J by 8 bases, with 12 bases between. Germline lookup yields CDR1 SGHTA and CDR2 FQGNSA. This CDR3 spans 11 amino acids. The DNA of the CDR3 is TGTGCCACCACCCCCTCTGATGAGCAGTTCTTC. It yields the protein CATTPSDEQFF.

The rearrangement uses TRBV6-6 and TRBJ1-4; D not certain. Trimming took off 2 bases at V and 8 bases at J, with 15 bases between the two ends. The germline V gene encodes CDR1 MNHNY and CDR2 SVGAGI (reference sequence). The CDR3 has 15 residues. The CDR3 nucleotides are TGTGCCAGCAGTTACCGAAGGACCCTTACAGAAAAACTGTTTTTT. Its translation is CASSYRRTLTEKLFF.

CDR3 in DNA: TGCAGCGCAAAGGGGGGCGGCCAGCCCCAGCATTTT. The encoded protein is CSAKGGGQPQHF. V gene TRBV29-1 combines with J gene TRBJ1-5; D possibly corresponds to TRBD1 (6 bases). The V and J ends lost 7 bases and 7 bases respectively, with 14 bases between them. In germline, CDR1 is SQVTM, CDR2 ANQGSEA. The CDR3 runs to 12 residues. The entire variable domain, with the rest obtained from reference TRBV29-1 and TRBJ1-5, is as follows: SAVISQKPSRDICQRGTSLTIQCQVDSQVTMMFWYRQQPGQSLTLIATANQGSEATYESGFVIDKFPISRPNLTFSTLTVSNMSPEDSSIYLCSAKGGGQPQHFGDGTRLSIL.

This clone was seen a handful of times. The V gene is TRBV4-3, the J gene TRBJ1-5, with unresolved D. CDR1 and CDR2 from the germline V gene are LGHNA and YSLEER. The CDR3 extends over 13 amino acids. V was cut by 0 bases and J by 4 bases, with 4 bases left in between. The CDR3 coding sequence is TGCGCCAGCAGCCAAGATGGGAATCAGCCCCAGCATTTT. It is translated as CASSQDGNQPQHF.